This is a list of T cell receptor beta chains from one sample in a study of beta chain features in type 1 diabetes. The method was immunoSEQ multiplex PCR; TCRdb's version includes in-frame clones alone and lacks a portion of them. The sample has some 220,000 clones; roughly 10% are singletons. Sequencing input: central memory CD4+ T cells from blood. These receptors were collected from a man in his late teens or twenties in good health. The conserved cysteine and the conserved F or W are not part of the CDR3 here.

V gene: TRBV29-1
J gene: TRBJ2-7
CDR3 protein: SAWGGQGSYEQY

V gene: TRBV29-1
J gene: TRBJ2-4
CDR3 protein: SVRLGNIQY

V gene: TRBV30
J gene: TRBJ1-5
CDR3 protein: ALDRGGNQPQH

V gene: TRBV12-5
J gene: TRBJ2-2
CDR3 protein: ASGLWTGNTGELF

V gene: TRBV29-1
J gene: TRBJ2-5
CDR3 protein: SGGLAGGETQY

V gene: TRBV19
J gene: TRBJ2-1
CDR3 protein: ASSSDSGAEQF

V gene: TRBV6-1
J gene: TRBJ2-1
CDR3 protein: ASSAGAAFHNEQF

V gene: TRBV15
J gene: TRBJ2-5
CDR3 protein: ATSRALGETQY

V gene: TRBV10-3
J gene: TRBJ2-7
CDR3 protein: AISERGDDEQY

V gene: TRBV7-8
J gene: TRBJ2-7
CDR3 protein: ASSLSQYEQY

V gene: TRBV7-3
J gene: TRBJ2-1
CDR3 protein: ASSLTRGGEQF

V gene: TRBV4-1
J gene: TRBJ2-1
CDR3 protein: ASSQELTKGSYEQF

V gene: TRBV6-5
J gene: TRBJ2-6
CDR3 protein: ASRLVSGANVLT

V gene: TRBV7-2
J gene: TRBJ2-1
CDR3 protein: ASSFNVGQVDNEQF

V gene: TRBV7-9
J gene: TRBJ2-3
CDR3 protein: ASSISTDTQY

V gene: TRBV7-2
J gene: TRBJ2-4
CDR3 protein: ASSLVMGVKNIQY

V gene: TRBV5-4
J gene: TRBJ2-7
CDR3 protein: ASSQDRGLREQY

V gene: TRBV28
J gene: TRBJ1-2
CDR3 protein: ASSSLDYGYT

V gene: TRBV5-6
J gene: TRBJ2-5
CDR3 protein: ASFRYRQEETQY

V gene: TRBV25-1
J gene: TRBJ1-4
CDR3 protein: ASSYRISEKLF

V gene: TRBV7-9
J gene: TRBJ2-7
CDR3 protein: ASSRGGGRAEQY

V gene: TRBV5-1
J gene: TRBJ1-5
CDR3 protein: ASSQDSGSNQPQH

V gene: TRBV7-9
J gene: TRBJ2-1
CDR3 protein: ASSSEGSSYNEQF

V gene: TRBV6-1
J gene: TRBJ2-1
CDR3 protein: ASSERRDYGNEQF

V gene: TRBV29-1
J gene: TRBJ1-1
CDR3 protein: SVDPGTGNTEAF

V gene: TRBV18
J gene: TRBJ2-1
CDR3 protein: ASSPSGPWGYNEQF

V gene: TRBV14
J gene: TRBJ2-2
CDR3 protein: ASSQYLTGANTGELF

V gene: TRBV7-2
J gene: TRBJ2-1
CDR3 protein: ASSLALAGAHNEQF

V gene: TRBV30
J gene: TRBJ2-7
CDR3 protein: AWTPDLAGGGEQY

V gene: TRBV7-2
J gene: TRBJ1-2
CDR3 protein: ASSLELGRGLGYT

V gene: TRBV30
J gene: TRBJ2-7
CDR3 protein: AWSPPRGLSYEQY

V gene: TRBV30
J gene: TRBJ1-2
CDR3 protein: AWSRTGEHGYT

V gene: TRBV5-1
J gene: TRBJ2-5
CDR3 protein: ASSLVPGGPKETQY

V gene: TRBV6-6
J gene: TRBJ1-4
CDR3 protein: ASSYLWMVDEKLF

V gene: TRBV28
J gene: TRBJ1-2
CDR3 protein: ASSLPDRGHYT

V gene: TRBV7-2
J gene: TRBJ1-1
CDR3 protein: ASSRDRGGTEAF

V gene: TRBV29-1
J gene: TRBJ2-1
CDR3 protein: SVASGGSYNEQF

V gene: TRBV7-9
J gene: TRBJ2-1
CDR3 protein: ASGDFSSYNEQF

V gene: TRBV6-5
J gene: TRBJ2-1
CDR3 protein: ASSYRTAENEQF

V gene: TRBV28
J gene: TRBJ1-2
CDR3 protein: ASSLRVLGYT

V gene: TRBV15
J gene: TRBJ1-4
CDR3 protein: ATSKSFNEKLF